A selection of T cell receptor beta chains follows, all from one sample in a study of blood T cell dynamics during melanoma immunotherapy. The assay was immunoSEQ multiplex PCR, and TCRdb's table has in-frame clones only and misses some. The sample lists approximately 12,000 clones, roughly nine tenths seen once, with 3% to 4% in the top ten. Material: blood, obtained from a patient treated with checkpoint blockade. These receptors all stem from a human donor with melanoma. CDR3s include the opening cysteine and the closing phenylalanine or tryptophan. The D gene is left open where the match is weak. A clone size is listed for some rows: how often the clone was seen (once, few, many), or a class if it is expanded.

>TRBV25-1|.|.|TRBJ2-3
CASSYSRPTDTQYF
TGTGCCAGCAGCTACAGTCGCCCAACAGATACGCAGTATTTT
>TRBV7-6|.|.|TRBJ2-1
CASSFRSSEYNEQFF
TGTGCCAGCAGCTTTCGGTCTAGCGAGTACAATGAGCAGTTCTTC
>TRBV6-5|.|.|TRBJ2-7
CASSLGPSYEQYF
TGTGCCAGCAGTTTGGGTCCTTCCTACGAGCAGTACTTC
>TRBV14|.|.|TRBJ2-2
CASSSSRQPRTGELFF
TGTGCCAGCAGCTCCTCCCGGCAGCCCCGCACCGGGGAGCTGTTTTTT
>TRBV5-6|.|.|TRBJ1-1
CASSLGRGNMNTEAFF
TGTGCCAGCAGCTTGGGCAGGGGCAACATGAACACTGAAGCTTTCTTT
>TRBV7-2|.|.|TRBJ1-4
CASSFTTNEKLFF
TGTGCCAGCAGCTTTACAACTAATGAAAAACTGTTTTTT
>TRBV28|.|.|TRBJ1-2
CASSFSGEFYGYTF
TGTGCCAGCAGCTTCTCGGGGGAGTTCTATGGCTACACCTTC
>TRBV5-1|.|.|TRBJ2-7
CASSLAWQPQAPNSYEQYF
TGCGCCAGCAGCTTGGCCTGGCAGCCCCAGGCGCCCAACTCCTACGAGCAGTACTTC
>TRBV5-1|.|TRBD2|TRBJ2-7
CASSETSGSGGSYEQYF
TGCGCCAGCAGTGAGACTAGCGGGAGTGGGGGTAGCTACGAGCAGTACTTC
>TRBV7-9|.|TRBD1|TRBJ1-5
CASSGQGNQPQHF
TGTGCCAGCTCAGGACAGGGCAATCAGCCCCAGCATTTT
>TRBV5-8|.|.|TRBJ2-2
CASSPVGGMGTGELFF
TGTGCCAGCAGCCCGGTTGGAGGGATGGGCACCGGGGAGCTGTTTTTT
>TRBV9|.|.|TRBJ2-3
CASSVGERTTTDTQYF
TGTGCCAGCAGCGTAGGAGAAAGGACCACCACAGATACGCAGTATTTT
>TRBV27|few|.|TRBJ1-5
CASSPRGGGISNQPQHF
TGTGCCAGCAGTCCCCGTGGGGGGGGCATCAGCAATCAGCCCCAGCATTTT
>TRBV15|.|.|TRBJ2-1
CATETRVMGEQFF
TGTGCCACCGAGACCAGGGTTATGGGAGAGCAGTTCTTC
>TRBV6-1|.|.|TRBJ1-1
CASKEGLWNTEAFF
TGTGCCAGCAAAGAGGGGTTATGGAACACTGAAGCTTTCTTT
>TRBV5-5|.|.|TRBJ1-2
CASSPEGGLGGYTF
TGTGCCAGCAGCCCGGAGGGGGGGTTGGGTGGCTACACCTTC
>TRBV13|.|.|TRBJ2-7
CASSLGDNSYEQYF
TGTGCCAGCAGCTTAGGGGACAACTCCTACGAGCAGTACTTC
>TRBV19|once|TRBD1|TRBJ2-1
CASSKDRGVHNEQFF
TGTGCCAGTAGTAAGGACAGGGGGGTCCACAATGAGCAGTTCTTC
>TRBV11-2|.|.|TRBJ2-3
CASSPTSTDTQYF
TGTGCCAGCAGCCCGACTAGTACAGATACGCAGTATTTT
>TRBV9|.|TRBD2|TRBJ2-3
CASSVTGLAGRTDTQYF
TGTGCCAGCAGCGTCACGGGACTAGCGGGACGCACAGATACGCAGTATTTT
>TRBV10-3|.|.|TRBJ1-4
CAANGPNLEKLFF
TGTGCCGCGAACGGACCGAATCTAGAAAAACTGTTTTTT
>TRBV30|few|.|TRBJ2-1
CAWSVVDEQFF
TGTGCCTGGAGTGTGGTCGATGAGCAGTTCTTC
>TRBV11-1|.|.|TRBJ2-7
CASSPGPAYEQYF
TGTGCCAGCAGCCCCGGACCAGCCTACGAGCAGTACTTC
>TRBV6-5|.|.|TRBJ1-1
CASSYLGNTEAFF
TGTGCCAGCAGTTACTTAGGGAACACTGAAGCTTTCTTT
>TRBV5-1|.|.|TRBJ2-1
CASSRLDTRSYNEQFF
TGCGCCAGCAGCCGCCTTGACACCCGCTCCTACAATGAGCAGTTCTTC
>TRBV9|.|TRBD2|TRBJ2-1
CASSTPTTVGGRAEDEQFF
TGTGCCAGCAGCACACCGACCACTGTGGGCGGGAGGGCCGAAGATGAGCAGTTCTTC
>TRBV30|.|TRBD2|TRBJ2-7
CAWSVRRILQGALTSGSSFEQYF
TGTGCCTGGAGTGTACGCAGGATTCTACAGGGGGCCCTGACTAGCGGGAGTTCTTTTGAGCAGTACTTC
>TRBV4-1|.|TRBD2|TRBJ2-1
CASSPGGGSGKKSYNEQFF
TGCGCCAGCAGCCCCGGCGGGGGTAGCGGGAAAAAGTCCTACAATGAGCAGTTCTTC
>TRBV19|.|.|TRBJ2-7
CASSPSGAYEQYF
TGTGCCAGTAGCCCCTCAGGGGCCTACGAGCAGTACTTC
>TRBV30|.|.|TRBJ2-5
CAWWIPGTAGQETQYF
TGTGCCTGGTGGATCCCCGGGACTGCGGGGCAAGAGACCCAGTACTTC
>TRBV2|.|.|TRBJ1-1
CASSESGAGMNTEAFF
TGTGCCAGCAGTGAATCCGGAGCCGGAATGAACACTGAAGCTTTCTTT
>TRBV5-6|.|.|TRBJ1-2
CASSSGQGYTF
TGTGCCAGCAGCTCGGGTCAGGGCTACACCTTC
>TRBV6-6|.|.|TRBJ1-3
CAGRGGNTIYF
TGTGCTGGTAGGGGTGGAAACACCATATATTTT
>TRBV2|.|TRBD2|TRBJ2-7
CARAPTSGSMLYF
TGTGCCAGGGCACCGACTAGCGGGAGTATGTTGTACTTC
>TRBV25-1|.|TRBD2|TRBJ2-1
CASHVAGAVKQFF
TGTGCCAGTCACGTAGCGGGAGCGGTCAAGCAGTTCTTC
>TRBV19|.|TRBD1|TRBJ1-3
CASSFGQGYTIYF
TGTGCCAGTAGTTTTGGACAGGGGTACACCATATATTTT
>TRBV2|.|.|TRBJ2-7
CASNEGYEQYF
TGTGCCAGCAATGAAGGGTACGAGCAGTACTTC
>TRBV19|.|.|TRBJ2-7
CASSTQGFEQYF
TGTGCCAGTAGTACACAGGGCTTCGAGCAGTACTTC
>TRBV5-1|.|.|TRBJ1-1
CASSQQGTDTEAFF
TGCGCCAGCAGCCAACAAGGGACGGACACTGAAGCTTTCTTT
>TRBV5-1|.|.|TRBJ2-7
CASSQPGTYEQYF
TGCGCCAGCAGCCAACCCGGCACCTACGAGCAGTACTTC
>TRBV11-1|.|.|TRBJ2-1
CASSLDGGLGYNEQFF
TGTGCCAGCAGCTTAGATGGCGGTCTTGGGTACAATGAGCAGTTCTTC
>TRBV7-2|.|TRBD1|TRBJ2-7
CASRPDRTPQGSEQYF
TGTGCCAGCAGACCGGACAGGACCCCCCAAGGGAGCGAGCAGTACTTC
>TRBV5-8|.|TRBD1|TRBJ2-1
CASSLRQGAYEQFF
TGTGCCAGCAGCTTACGACAGGGGGCCTATGAGCAGTTCTTC
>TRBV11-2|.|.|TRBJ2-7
CASSNYRDNPYEQYF
TGTGCCAGCAGCAATTACCGGGACAATCCCTACGAGCAGTACTTC
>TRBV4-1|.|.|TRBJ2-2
CASSLHVGLNTGELFF
TGCGCCAGCAGCCTCCACGTGGGCCTGAACACCGGGGAGCTGTTTTTT
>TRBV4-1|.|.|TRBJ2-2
CASSQALSGNTGELFF
TGCGCCAGCAGCCAAGCTCTGAGCGGAAACACCGGGGAGCTGTTTTTT
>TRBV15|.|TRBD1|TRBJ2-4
CATSRESTGVQNIQYF
TGTGCCACCAGCAGAGAGTCGACAGGGGTTCAAAACATTCAGTACTTC
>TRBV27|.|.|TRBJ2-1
CASSLGLPPYNEQFF
TGTGCCAGCAGTTTAGGACTACCCCCCTACAATGAGCAGTTCTTC
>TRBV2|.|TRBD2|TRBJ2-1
CASSELAGAKKSNEQFF
TGTGCCAGCAGTGAACTAGCGGGAGCGAAAAAGAGCAATGAGCAGTTCTTC
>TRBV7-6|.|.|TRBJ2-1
CASSLPRSGQFF
TGTGCCAGCAGCCTACCGAGAAGCGGGCAGTTCTTC
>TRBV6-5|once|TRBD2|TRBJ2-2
CASSYVAGYTGELFF
TGTGCCAGCAGTTACGTAGCGGGATACACCGGGGAGCTGTTTTTT
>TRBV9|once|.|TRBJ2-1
CASSVVFAASSHEQFF
TGTGCCAGCAGCGTAGTTTTCGCGGCTAGCTCACATGAGCAGTTCTTC
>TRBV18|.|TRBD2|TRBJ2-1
CASSPGFTSGNNEQFF
TGTGCCAGCTCACCAGGCTTCACTAGCGGGAACAATGAGCAGTTCTTC
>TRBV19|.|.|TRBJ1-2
CASTEPPGRGYGYTF
TGTGCCAGTACCGAACCACCCGGCAGGGGCTATGGCTACACCTTC
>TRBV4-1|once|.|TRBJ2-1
CASSQATNGPYNEQFF
TGCGCCAGCAGCCAAGCGACTAATGGGCCCTACAATGAGCAGTTCTTC